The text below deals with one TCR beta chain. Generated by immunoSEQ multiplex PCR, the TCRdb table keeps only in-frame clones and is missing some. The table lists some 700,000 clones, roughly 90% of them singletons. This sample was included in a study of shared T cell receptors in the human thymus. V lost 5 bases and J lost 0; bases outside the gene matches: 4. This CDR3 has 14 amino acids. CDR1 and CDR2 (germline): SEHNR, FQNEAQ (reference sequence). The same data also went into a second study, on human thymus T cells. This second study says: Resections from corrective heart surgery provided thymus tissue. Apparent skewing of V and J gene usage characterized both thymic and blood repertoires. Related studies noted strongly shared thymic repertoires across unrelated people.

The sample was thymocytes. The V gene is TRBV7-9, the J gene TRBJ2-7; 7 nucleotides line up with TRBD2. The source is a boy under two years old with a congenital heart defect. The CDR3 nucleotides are TGTGCCAGCAGCACCAGCGGGAACTCCTACGAGCAGTACTTC. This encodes CASSTSGNSYEQYF.